Below are 32 T cell receptor beta chains sequenced from a single sample in a study of cytomegalovirus exposure and HLA in healthy donors. The PCR contained 60 Vbeta and 13 Jbeta primers. Sequencing was performed with immunoSEQ multiplex PCR; in TCRdb, only in-frame clones are kept and a portion is missing. The top ten clones hold 1% of a sample with approximately 170,000 clones, 85% of them seen once. Sample: PBMCs. The receptors were gathered from a boy between 2 and 10 years old in good health and CMV-seronegative.

The V and J genes are TRBV4-1 and TRBJ1-5, with D unclear. Germline lookup yields CDR1 MGHRA and CDR2 YSYEKL. With 2 bases removed from V and 7 bases from J, the gap between germline ends came to 9 bases. The CDR3 has 13 residues. The CDR3 region is CASSQYEGQPQHF. CDR3 DNA: TGCGCCAGCAGCCAATATGAGGGCCAGCCCCAGCATTTT.

The chain is built from TRBV7-6 and TRBJ2-4; possibly TRBD1 for D (6 bases). Germline-derived CDR1 and CDR2 are SGHVS and FNYEAQ. With 3 bases removed from V and 0 bases from J, the gap between germline ends came to 15 bases. This CDR3 comprises 17 residues. CDR3 in amino acids: CASSLGASKLAKNIQYF. For the CDR3, the DNA is TGTGCCAGCAGCTTGGGGGCCTCCAAGCTAGCCAAAAACATTCAGTACTTC.

The rearrangement uses TRBV6-5 and TRBJ2-2; TRBD2 agrees at 10 bases. V lost 3 bases, J lost 5 bases, and 6 bases stayed unmatched. Germline loops: CDR1 MNHEY, CDR2 SVGAGI. The CDR3 spans 16 residues. The CDR3 nucleotides read TGTGCCAGCAGTTATCGGACTAGCGGTTCGACCGGGGAGCTGTTTTTT. Its translation is CASSYRTSGSTGELFF.

The chain employs TRBV27 and TRBJ2-1; D is ambiguous. CDR1 is MNHEY, CDR2 SMNVEV, per germline (reference sequence). The CDR3 consists of 18 residues. Trimming left V 6 bases short and J 0 bases short, with 21 bases between. CDR3 DNA sequence: TGTGCCAGCAGACCGACGTGGGCAGAATTAAGCTCCTACAATGAGCAGTTCTTC. Its protein is CASRPTWAELSSYNEQFF.

The CDR3 loop reads CASGSGTDDTEAFF. The CDR3 DNA follows: TGTGCTAGTGGTTCGGGGACAGACGATACTGAAGCTTTCTTT. The chain employs TRBV12-5 and TRBJ1-1; TRBD1 matches 7 bases. The CDR3 contains 14 residues. The trim removed 4 bases at V and 5 bases at J, leaving 7 bases unmatched. Looked up from germline, CDR1 is LGHNT and CDR2 is FRNRAP.

The chain joins TRBV11-2 to TRBJ2-3; 8 bases are shared with TRBD1. Germline CDR1 SGHAT, CDR2 FQNNGV. The ends lost 1 base at V and 6 bases at J; junction bases unmatched: 9. The CDR3 is made up of 16 amino acids. CDR3 residues: CASSLARTGFLDTQYF. DNA for the CDR3: TGTGCCAGCAGCTTAGCAAGGACAGGGTTTCTGGATACGCAGTATTTT.

The chain employs TRBV15 and TRBJ2-1, with 10 bases fitting TRBD2. The CDR3 runs to 15 residues. The germline gives CDR1 LNHNV, CDR2 YYDKDF (reference sequence). The junction had 6 bases not matched to a gene; V was cut back by 5 bases and J by 5 bases. In DNA, the CDR3 is TGTGCCACCAGCCCCGGACTAGCGGTTAACAATGAGCAGTTCTTC. This codes for CATSPGLAVNNEQFF.

The V call is TRBV14, the J call TRBJ2-3, with 8 bases lining up with TRBD2. CDR1 and CDR2 from the germline V gene are SGHDN and FVKESK. The CDR3 covers 15 residues. Trimming removed 2 bases from V and 4 bases from J; junction bases left unmatched: 5. Here the CDR3 DNA reads TGTGCCAGCAGCCAATCGCGGGGGGCGGCAGATACGCAGTATTTT. It yields the protein CASSQSRGAADTQYF.

The sample holds a few counts of this clone. This sequence joins TRBV27 and TRBJ2-1; 9 positions agree with TRBD1. The CDR3 sequence is 12 residues long. V dropped 3 bases and J dropped 10; count of bases not matched to a gene: 1. Germline CDR1 reads MNHEY; CDR2 reads SMNVEV (reference sequence). CDR3 in amino acids: CASSLDRGEQFF. As DNA, the CDR3 is TGTGCCAGCAGTTTGGACAGGGGCGAGCAGTTCTTC.

V usage is TRBV5-4 and J usage is TRBJ2-1, with a possible D match to TRBD2 (6 bases). CDR1 is SGHNT and CDR2 is YYREEE in the germline V gene (reference sequence). The CDR3 has 15 amino acids. V gave up 6 bases and J gave up 2 bases, with 15 bases separating them. CDR3 coding DNA: TGTGCCAGCACAGCTTGGCCGGGGGCCTACAATGAGCAGTTCTTC. Protein: CASTAWPGAYNEQFF. Full variable domain (remainder filled in from reference TRBV5-4 and TRBJ2-1): ETGVTQSPTHLIKTRGQQVTLRCSSQSGHNTVSWYQQALGQGPQFIFQYYREEENGRGNFPPRFSGLQFPNYSSELNVNALELDDSALYLCASTAWPGAYNEQFFGPGTRLTVL.

The rearrangement links TRBV15 to TRBJ2-5; 7 nucleotides line up with TRBD1. Germline trimming cut 6 bases from V and 5 bases from J; bases unmatched to any gene: 3. The CDR3 is made up of 12 amino acids. CDR1 is LNHNV and CDR2 is YYDKDF in the germline V gene (reference sequence). CDR3 sequence reads: CATRTGTETQYF. In DNA form, the CDR3 reads TGTGCCACCAGGACAGGGACGGAGACCCAGTACTTC. Full variable domain (missing parts from reference TRBV15 and TRBJ2-5): DAMVIQNPRYQVTQFGKPVTLSCSQTLNHNVMYWYQQKSSQAPKLLFHYYDKDFNNEADTPDNFQSRRPNTSFCFLDIRSPGLGDTAMYLCATRTGTETQYFGPGTRLLVL.

This clone was recorded only once. The V call is TRBV6-4, the J call TRBJ2-7, with TRBD2 matching 10 bases. The CDR3 runs to 15 residues. With 3 bases clipped from V and 0 bases from J, the junction kept 2 bases outside the gene matches. Germline V gene lookup returns CDR1 MRHNA and CDR2 SNTAGT. CDR3 sequence: CASSELAGSSYEQYF. CDR3 coding DNA: TGTGCCAGCAGTGAACTAGCGGGGAGCTCCTACGAGCAGTACTTC.

This chain joins TRBV5-1 and TRBJ2-1; tentative D call: TRBD1 (6 bases). The CDR3 spans 15 residues. From germline, CDR1 is SGHRS and CDR2 YFSETQ. Trimming left V 2 bases short and J 3 bases short, with 12 bases between. The CDR3 region has the DNA TGCGCCAGCAGCTTATCCAGGGGCTTCTACAATGAGCAGTTCTTC. It encodes CASSLSRGFYNEQFF.

The chain combines TRBV6-1 with TRBJ1-5; maybe TRBD1 (5 bases). This CDR3 has 13 amino acids. Germline lookup yields CDR1 MNHNS and CDR2 SASEGT. The V end was cut by 10 bases, the J end by 4 bases, with 14 bases between. CDR3 DNA sequence: TGTGCCACCGGGGGGGAGGGTAATCAGCCCCAGCATTTT. Protein sequence: CATGGEGNQPQHF.

For the CDR3, the DNA is TGTGCCAGCAGACTCGAGACCCAGTACTTC. It codes for CASRLETQYF. The V call is TRBV2, the J call TRBJ2-5; D is unresolved. The CDR3 has 10 residues. The ends were cut back, 6 bases at V and 5 bases at J, with 4 bases in the middle. CDR1 is SNHLY and CDR2 is FYNNEI in the germline V gene.

The chain couples TRBV6-1 to TRBJ1-1; 7 nucleotides match TRBD1. The CDR3 runs to 16 residues. Germline V gene data show CDR1 as MNHNS and CDR2 as SASEGT. V lost 4 bases, J lost 3 bases, and 11 bases stayed unmatched. Here the CDR3 reads CASSGLGTDRDTEAFF. The CDR3 coding sequence is TGTGCCAGCAGTGGACTAGGGACCGACAGGGACACTGAAGCTTTCTTT.

The chain joins TRBV19 to TRBJ2-2, with TRBD1 matching over 7 bases. This CDR3 has 21 amino acids. CDR1 is LNHDA, CDR2 SQIVND, per germline (reference sequence). The ends lost 6 bases at V and 3 bases at J; junction bases unmatched: 25. CDR3 in DNA: TGTGCCAGTAGAGACAGGGATCGGTTTAGGCCTAACACTGTATACACCGGGGAGCTGTTTTTT. It yields the protein CASRDRDRFRPNTVYTGELFF.

The V and J genes are TRBV2 and TRBJ2-7; D may be TRBD1 (6 bases). The CDR3 runs to 13 residues. Trimming cost V 8 bases and J 6 bases, with 17 bases left between them. Germline V gene lookup returns CDR1 SNHLY and CDR2 FYNNEI. CDR3 nucleotides: TGTGCCAGCTTTTTGACAGGACGGGCCGAGCAGTACTTC. This codes for CASFLTGRAEQYF.

The CDR3 reads CASSSQGNTEAFF. CDR3 in DNA: TGTGCCAGCTCCTCGCAGGGGAACACTGAAGCTTTCTTT. This chain joins TRBV18 and TRBJ1-1; weak D call: TRBD1 (5 bases). V was trimmed by 6 bases and J by 1 base, leaving 9 bases between them. Germline loops: CDR1 KGHSH, CDR2 LQKENI. The CDR3 is 13 residues long.

The table lists this clone with a few counts. The chain links TRBV6-5 to TRBJ1-1; D remains ambiguous. Trimming took 0 bases from V and 2 from J, leaving 7 bases between them. The CDR3 is 14 residues long. Per germline, CDR1 MNHEY and CDR2 SVGAGI. CDR3 nucleotides: TGTGCCAGCAGTTACTCGAGGCTAAACACTGAAGCTTTCTTT. It specifies CASSYSRLNTEAFF.

The V gene is TRBV11-2, the J gene TRBJ2-5; TRBD2 aligns across 11 bases. Germline V gene lookup returns CDR1 SGHAT and CDR2 FQNNGV. The CDR3 has 17 residues. V dropped 0 bases and J dropped 5; count of bases not matched to a gene: 8. CDR3 region: CASSLELAGGRGETQYF. CDR3 DNA: TGTGCCAGCAGCTTAGAGCTAGCGGGGGGCCGGGGCGAGACCCAGTACTTC.

The gene calls are TRBV6-5 and TRBJ1-2; D is unresolved. The CDR3 consists of 14 residues. V was pared by 0 bases and J by 6 bases, with 11 bases between. Per germline, CDR1 MNHEY and CDR2 SVGAGI. CDR3 bases: TGTGCCAGCAGTTACTCAAAGGACTATGATGGCTACACCTTC. It encodes CASSYSKDYDGYTF.

This clone was found a few times. The chain has TRBV5-4 and TRBJ2-3, with 9 bases matching TRBD1. The CDR3 is 15 residues long. CDR1 and CDR2 from the germline V gene are SGHNT and YYREEE (reference sequence). Trimming cost V 4 bases and J 5 bases; bases outside gene matches: 8. The CDR3 region is CASSAGTGLQDTQYF. CDR3 in DNA: TGTGCCAGCAGCGCTGGGACAGGGCTACAAGATACGCAGTATTTT.

The J gene is TRBJ1-1, the V gene TRBV20-1, with D possibly TRBD1 on 6 matching bases. Germline CDR1 DFQATT, CDR2 SNEGSKA (reference sequence). This CDR3 has 11 amino acids. Trimming pared 7 bases from V and 7 bases from J, leaving 13 bases between. The chain's CDR3 is CSERRGGEAFF. The CDR3 DNA is TGCAGTGAAAGAAGGGGGGGTGAAGCTTTCTTT.

This chain links TRBV11-2 with TRBJ1-3; D call uncertain. The length of the CDR3 is 13 residues. V lost 3 bases to trimming and J lost 8 bases, with 11 bases between them. CDR1 SGHAT and CDR2 FQNNGV come from the germline V gene. CDR3 DNA: TGTGCCAGCAGCTTGGGTGGGAGGCACACCATATATTTT. As protein: CASSLGGRHTIYF.

This chain connects TRBV15 to TRBJ2-7; no reliable D call. V lost 0 bases and J 4 bases, leaving 7 bases between the germline ends. Germline V gene sequence: CDR1 LNHNV, CDR2 YYDKDF (reference sequence). This CDR3 spans 13 amino acids. The CDR3 sequence is CATSREQSYEQYV. Written as DNA, the CDR3 is TGTGCCACCAGCAGAGAACAGTCGTACGAGCAGTACGTC.

With respect to this clone: Other DNA sequences in this specimen translate into the identical CDR3. The gene calls are TRBV18 and TRBJ2-7; 8 bases are a match to TRBD1. The CDR3 has 13 amino acids. Germline values: CDR1 KGHSH, CDR2 LQKENI. V was clipped by 3 bases and J by 7 bases; unmatched bases: 5. The CDR3 loop reads CASSPDRVREQYV. DNA of the CDR3: TGTGCCAGCTCACCGGACAGGGTCCGGGAGCAGTACGTC.

The chain couples TRBV7-8 to TRBJ2-7; D perhaps matches TRBD2 (5 bases). The CDR3 has 14 residues. V was clipped by 0 bases and J by 6 bases, with 12 bases between them. Germline V gene sequence: CDR1 SGHVS, CDR2 FQNEAQ. CDR3 region: CASSLARGPREQYF. The CDR3 region has the DNA TGTGCCAGCAGCTTAGCGCGCGGGCCCCGCGAGCAGTACTTC.

With regard to this clone: One end of the junction fails to match germline, which may point to a read error. The genes are TRBV13 and TRBJ2-1; TRBD1 matches 7 bases. The CDR3 sequence is 15 residues long. Germline V CDR1 and CDR2: PRHDT, FYEKMQ (reference sequence). The CDR3 sequence: CASRGGRGSYSEQFF. CDR3 sequence (DNA): TGTGCCAGCAGAGGGGGCAGGGGCTCCTACAGTGAGCAGTTCTTC.

This sequence joins TRBV6-4 and TRBJ2-1; 12 nucleotides agree with TRBD2. The CDR3 has 16 amino acids. V lost 0 bases to trimming and J lost 8 bases; unmatched junction nucleotides: 5. Germline V gene lookup returns CDR1 MRHNA and CDR2 SNTAGT. In DNA form, the CDR3 reads TGTGCCAGCAGTGACTCTGCTAGCGGGGGGGCCCATGAGCAGTTCTTC. It translates to CASSDSASGGAHEQFF.

This chain links TRBV28 with TRBJ2-7; D is perhaps TRBD1 (6 bases). This CDR3 region has 12 residues. Germline values: CDR1 MDHEN, CDR2 SYDVKM. The V end was cut by 7 bases, the J end by 5 bases, with 12 bases between. CDR3 bases: TGTGCCAGCACCGCACAGGGTAACGAGCAGTACTTC. Encoded protein: CASTAQGNEQYF.

This clone was recorded only once. The V and J genes are TRBV19 and TRBJ2-5; D is perhaps TRBD2 (5 bases). CDR3 size: 14 residues. Germline CDR1 and CDR2: LNHDA and SQIVND (reference sequence). V was shortened by 7 bases and J by 4 bases, with 16 bases between the two germline ends. The CDR3 sequence: CASTVGPAGETQYF. The CDR3 bases are TGTGCCAGTACTGTAGGCCCGGCGGGAGAGACCCAGTACTTC.